These 14 T cell receptor beta chains were sequenced from one sample in a study of T-cell reconstitution after alpha-beta-depleted transplantation in children. Construction of the TCRbeta library involved unique molecular identifiers. Each CDR3 protein is one row after TCRdb ran MiXCR on the PCR reads. The data hold some 120,000 distinct CDR3 sequences, with 10% observed a single time. The material sequenced was PBMCs, taken before TCRalphabeta/CD19-depleted stem cell transplant. The source of these receptors is a boy younger than 10 with acute lymphoblastic leukemia, due to receive a stem cell transplant.

In its sample, this clonotype was seen many times. The chain is built from TRBV3-1 and TRBJ2-7; the match to TRBD2 covers 8 bases. This CDR3 comprises 14 residues. Germline values: CDR1 LGHDT, CDR2 YNNKEL (reference sequence). V gave up 4 bases and J gave up 0 bases; unmatched junction bases: 2. CDR3 sequence reads: CASSRLASSYEQYF. For the CDR3, the DNA is TGTGCCAGCAGCCGACTAGCGTCCTCCTACGAGCAGTACTTC.

The V gene is TRBV5-1, the J gene TRBJ2-2, with no clear D. The germline V gene has CDR1 SGHRS and CDR2 YFSETQ. The CDR3 sequence is 13 residues long. V was pared by 3 bases and J by 6 bases, with 9 bases between. The CDR3 DNA follows: TGCGCCAGCAGCTCCGACCTAGCCGGGGAGCTGTTTTTT. It yields the protein CASSSDLAGELFF.

This clonotype was recorded at least ten times. The rearrangement links TRBV5-5 to TRBJ2-7, with D possibly matching TRBD1 (5 bases). This CDR3 has 14 residues. CDR1 is SGHKS, CDR2 YYEKEE, per germline (reference sequence). The germline V and J ends were trimmed by 4 bases and 5 bases, with 16 bases remaining between them. The CDR3 here is CASSRTGSPDEQYF. The CDR3 bases are TGTGCCAGCAGCCGAACAGGATCGCCGGACGAGCAGTACTTC.

The chain employs TRBV7-8 and TRBJ2-1; D may be TRBD2 (6 bases). The germline V gene has CDR1 SGHVS and CDR2 FQNEAQ. V was shortened by 1 base and J by 3 bases, with 10 bases between the two germline ends. This CDR3 contains 15 residues. CDR3: CASSLVGSFYNEQFF. The CDR3 DNA sequence: TGTGCCAGCAGCTTAGTCGGGAGTTTCTACAATGAGCAGTTCTTC.

In this sample, this clonotype turned up many times. V usage is TRBV5-5 and J usage is TRBJ2-7; D gene uncertain. CDR3 length: 13 amino acids. The V gene lost 4 bases and the J gene lost 4 bases, with 12 bases spanning the gap. Germline V gene sequence: CDR1 SGHKS, CDR2 YYEKEE (reference sequence). This CDR3 reads CASSLGPFYEQYF. CDR3 nucleotides: TGTGCCAGCAGCCTCGGACCGTTTTACGAGCAGTACTTC.

A note on this clonotype: With a much larger clone just one base away, this may be a read error. The chain joins TRBV27 to TRBJ1-3; the D gene is possibly TRBD1 (6 bases). Germline loops: CDR1 MNHEY, CDR2 SMNVEV (reference sequence). V shed 1 base and J shed 1 base, with 14 bases lying between them. This CDR3 contains 17 residues. The CDR3 loop is CASSLFAWTVSGNTIYF. CDR3 sequence (DNA): TGTGCCAGCAGTTTATTTGCCTGGACAGTTTCTGGAAACACCATATATTTT.

There are many counts of this clonotype. This chain connects TRBV5-6 to TRBJ2-2, with 9 bases aligning to TRBD2. The ends lost 4 bases at V and 7 bases at J; junction bases unmatched: 11. This CDR3 has 16 amino acids. The V gene's germline CDR1 is SGHDT and CDR2 YYEEEE. CDR3 sequence: CASSQGKREVNGELFF. In nucleotides, the CDR3 is TGTGCCAGCAGCCAGGGGAAGCGGGAGGTGAACGGGGAGCTGTTTTTT.

J is TRBJ2-6 and V is TRBV5-5, with a possible D match to TRBD2 (6 bases). This CDR3 region has 15 residues. The germline V and J ends were trimmed by 4 bases and 4 bases, with 12 bases remaining between them. Germline V CDR1 and CDR2: SGHKS, YYEKEE (reference sequence). The CDR3: CASSTDAGGANVLTF. CDR3 coding DNA: TGTGCCAGCAGCACGGACGCGGGAGGGGCCAACGTCCTGACTTTC. Together with reference TRBV5-5 and TRBJ2-6, the CDR3 gives the full variable domain: DAGVTQSPTHLIKTRGQQVTLRCSPISGHKSVSWYQQVLGQGPQFIFQYYEKEERGRGNFPDRFSARQFPNYSSELNVNALLLGDSALYLCASSTDAGGANVLTFGAGSRLTVL.

Only a few counts were recorded for this clonotype. The V call is TRBV7-6, the J call TRBJ2-1; 11 positions match TRBD2. With V trimmed by 1 base and J by 6 bases, 8 bases remained unmatched. The CDR3 length is 17 residues. Germline values: CDR1 SGHVS, CDR2 FNYEAQ. The CDR3 reads CASSLDERTSGRNEQFF. In nucleotides, the CDR3 is TGTGCCAGCAGCTTAGATGAGCGGACTAGCGGGCGCAATGAGCAGTTCTTC.

The chain links TRBV20-1 to TRBJ2-5, with TRBD1 identical over 8 bases. Losses at the gene ends were 4 bases for V and 5 bases for J; bases not matched to a gene: 6. CDR3 length: 13 residues. Germline lookup yields CDR1 DFQATT and CDR2 SNEGSKA (reference sequence). DNA for the CDR3: TGCAGTGCTAAAAGACAGGGGCGCGAGACCCAGTACTTC. Residues: CSAKRQGRETQYF.

In its sample, this clonotype was seen a few times. The rearrangement links TRBV7-8 to TRBJ2-7; TRBD2 might be the D (6 bases). The germline V and J ends were trimmed by 2 bases and 7 bases, with 18 bases remaining between them. Germline CDR1 SGHVS, CDR2 FQNEAQ. This CDR3 is 15 amino acids long. In nucleotides, the CDR3 is TGTGCCAGCAGCTTATTTGGCGGGATTAGGGTGGAGCAGTACTTC. Translation: CASSLFGGIRVEQYF.

The sample holds a few counts of this clonotype. The V gene is TRBV28, the J gene TRBJ2-3, with 8 bases lining up with TRBD2. V lost 3 bases, J lost 6 bases, and 14 bases stayed unmatched. Per germline, CDR1 MDHEN and CDR2 SYDVKM. CDR3 length: 17 residues. The CDR3 DNA reads as TGTGCCAGCAGTTTCCCCCGCGTTAGCGGGGCTGGGGATACGCAGTATTTT. It translates to CASSFPRVSGAGDTQYF. Combining the CDR3 with reference TRBV28 and TRBJ2-3 gives the whole variable domain DVKVTQSSRYLVKRTGEKVFLECVQDMDHENMFWYRQDPGLGLRLIYFSYDVKMKEKGDIPEGYSVSREKKERFSLILESASTNQTSMYLCASSFPRVSGAGDTQYFGPGTRLTVL.

The chain has TRBV28 and TRBJ2-3, with TRBD1 as a possible D gene (6 bases). The CDR3 is 13 amino acids. Trimming stripped 6 bases from V and 3 bases from J, with 10 bases between. Germline CDR1 is MDHEN and CDR2 is SYDVKM. The CDR3 sequence: CASRFGQTDTQYF. The CDR3, as DNA: TGTGCCAGCAGATTTGGACAGACAGATACGCAGTATTTT.

This clonotype was counted between two and nine times. This chain uses TRBV3-1 with TRBJ2-1, with no clear D. V was cut by 0 bases and J by 7 bases, with 10 bases left in between. The CDR3 totals 14 residues. CDR1 and CDR2 (germline): LGHDT, YNNKEL (reference sequence). The DNA for the CDR3 is TGTGCCAGCAGCCAAGATCGGGTTAGGAATGAGCAGTTCTTC. The encoded protein is CASSQDRVRNEQFF.